The clone carrying this TCR beta chain turned up a few times. Its matching antigen is unknown. This sample is part of a study of T-cell memory formation after mild COVID-19. Whole-study results and caveats: Researchers report contracting CD4+ clones mostly in CM and EM, with CD8+ clones in EMRA.

TCR alpha and TCR beta cDNA libraries carrying sample barcodes and UMIs were produced by 5'RACE using constant-segment primers. TCRdb ran MiXCR on the 5' RACE reads and lists one entry per CDR3 protein. Counted here are nearly 200,000 distinct CDR3 sequences, around 17% occurring once; the ten biggest clones make up 2% to 3%. Trimming removed 5 bases at V and 0 bases at J, with 10 bases between. In germline, CDR1 is KGHSH, CDR2 LQKENI. The CDR3 extends over 14 amino acids. This clonotype originated in an adult woman who had mild COVID-19 (a few samples of this study predate the infection). Cell type and time point are not known. J is TRBJ1-1 and V is TRBV18; weak D call: TRBD1 (5 bases). The sequenced material came from PBMCs or a T cell subset sorted from them (not recorded which). CDR3 region: CASSDSMVNTEAFF. In DNA, the CDR3 is TGTGCCAGCTCAGACAGCATGGTGAACACTGAAGCTTTCTTT.